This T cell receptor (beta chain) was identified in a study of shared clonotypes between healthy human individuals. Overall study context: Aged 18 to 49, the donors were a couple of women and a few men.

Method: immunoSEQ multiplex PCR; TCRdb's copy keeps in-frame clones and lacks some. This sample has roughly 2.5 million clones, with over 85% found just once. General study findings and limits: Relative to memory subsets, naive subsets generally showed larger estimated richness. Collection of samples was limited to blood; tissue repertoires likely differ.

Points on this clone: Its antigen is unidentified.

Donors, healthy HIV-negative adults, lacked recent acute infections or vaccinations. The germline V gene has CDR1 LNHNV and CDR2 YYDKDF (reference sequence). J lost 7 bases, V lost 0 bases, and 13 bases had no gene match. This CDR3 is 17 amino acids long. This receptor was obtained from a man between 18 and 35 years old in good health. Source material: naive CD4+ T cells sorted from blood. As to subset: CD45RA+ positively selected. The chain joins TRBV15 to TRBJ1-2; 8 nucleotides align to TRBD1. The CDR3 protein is CATSRDWAGGAGGGYTF. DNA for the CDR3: TGTGCCACCAGCAGAGATTGGGCAGGGGGCGCAGGGGGTGGCTACACCTTC. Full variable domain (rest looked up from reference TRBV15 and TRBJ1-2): DAMVIQNPRYQVTQFGKPVTLSCSQTLNHNVMYWYQQKSSQAPKLLFHYYDKDFNNEADTPDNFQSRRPNTSFCFLDIRSPGLGDTAMYLCATSRDWAGGAGGGYTFGSGTRLTVV.